These 20 T cell receptor beta chains were all obtained from the same sample, sequenced in a study of cytomegalovirus exposure and HLA in healthy donors. PCR involved 60 Vbeta and 13 Jbeta primers. Sequenced by immunoSEQ multiplex PCR; TCRdb stores in-frame clones only, minus some. The data contain about 90,000 clones, around 66% of them singletons. The sample taken for sequencing was PBMCs. These TCRs come from a man younger than 40 in good health and CMV-seronegative.

V and J are TRBV6-4 and TRBJ2-3, with D perhaps TRBD1 (5 bases). The CDR3 totals 13 residues. V was clipped by 5 bases and J by 5 bases, with 11 bases between them. From germline, CDR1 is MRHNA and CDR2 SNTAGT. CDR3 coding DNA: TGTGCCAGCAGTTTTTCCCAGGGAGATACGCAGTATTTT. As protein: CASSFSQGDTQYF.

This clone was observed a single time. V and J are TRBV6-6 and TRBJ1-4, with 7 bases aligning to TRBD1. V was clipped by 5 bases and J by 4 bases; unmatched bases: 4. This CDR3 spans 14 amino acids. Germline V lookup: CDR1 MNHNY, CDR2 SVGAGI (reference sequence). The CDR3 region is CASSKQGFNEKLFF. The CDR3 DNA reads TGTGCCAGCAGTAAACAGGGGTTTAATGAAAAACTGTTTTTT.

The chain has TRBV10-1 and TRBJ1-4; 7 nucleotides line up with TRBD1. Looked up from germline, CDR1 is WNHNN and CDR2 is SYGVQD (reference sequence). Germline trimming cut 10 bases from V and 2 bases from J; bases unmatched to any gene: 4. This CDR3 is built from 13 residues. CDR3 sequence (DNA): TGCGCCACCCCGACAGGGACTAATGAAAAACTGTTTTTT. Amino acids: CATPTGTNEKLFF.

This clone was detected only a few times. V gene TRBV6-6 combines with J gene TRBJ2-7, with D perhaps matching TRBD1 (6 bases). In germline, CDR1 is MNHNY, CDR2 SVGAGI (reference sequence). Trimming stripped 4 bases from V and 3 bases from J, with 10 bases between. The length of the CDR3 is 13 residues. The chain's CDR3 is CASSLDRYYEQYF. The CDR3 DNA reads as TGTGCCAGCAGTTTGGACAGATACTACGAGCAGTACTTC.

This chain joins TRBV6-1 and TRBJ2-5, with 9 bases identical to TRBD2. The CDR3 has 14 residues. V trimming: 6 bases; J trimming: 5 bases; junction bases outside the gene matches: 7. From germline, CDR1 is MNHNS and CDR2 SASEGT. For the CDR3, the DNA is TGTGCCAGCAGATCAATAGCGGGAGTGGAGACCCAGTACTTC. Its protein is CASRSIAGVETQYF.

The rearrangement uses TRBV7-2 and TRBJ2-3, with 7 bases fitting TRBD1. This CDR3 has 15 residues. V lost 5 bases and J lost 2; bases outside the gene matches: 7. CDR1 is SGHTA, CDR2 FQGNSA, per germline. Here the CDR3 reads CASSKGQVNTDTQYF. The CDR3, as DNA: TGTGCCAGCAGCAAAGGACAGGTTAACACAGATACGCAGTATTTT.

V usage is TRBV4-1 and J usage is TRBJ2-3, with D maybe TRBD2 (5 bases). Trimming pared 3 bases from V and 5 bases from J, leaving 15 bases between. This CDR3 is built from 15 residues. CDR1 and CDR2 from the germline V gene are MGHRA and YSYEKL. Here the CDR3 reads CASSHGNRDIDTQYF. The CDR3 region has the DNA TGCGCCAGCAGCCATGGGAATCGGGATATAGATACGCAGTATTTT.

The chain links TRBV11-3 to TRBJ2-7, with D possibly matching TRBD1 (5 bases). V was clipped by 0 bases and J by 5 bases, with 14 bases between them. Germline values: CDR1 SGHNT, CDR2 YENEEA. The CDR3 length is 15 residues. CDR3: CASSLDLSRVDEQYF. The CDR3, as DNA: TGTGCCAGCAGCTTAGATCTAAGCAGGGTCGACGAGCAGTACTTC. The entire variable domain, with the rest obtained from reference TRBV11-3 and TRBJ2-7, is as follows: EAGVVQSPRYKIIEKKQPVAFWCNPISGHNTLYWYLQNLGQGPELLIRYENEEAVDDSQLPKDRFSAERLKGVDSTLKIQPAELGDSAVYLCASSLDLSRVDEQYFGPGTRLTVT.

The chain links TRBV11-2 to TRBJ2-2; 10 bases align to TRBD2. Trimming at V came to 5 bases and at J to 4 bases, leaving 7 bases not matched to a gene. The CDR3 runs to 16 residues. Germline CDR1 reads SGHAT; CDR2 reads FQNNGV. Written as DNA, the CDR3 is TGTGCCAGCAGCCTGTGGACTAGCGGAGTCACCGGGGAGCTGTTTTTT. The encoded protein is CASSLWTSGVTGELFF.

This chain uses TRBV21-1 with TRBJ1-5. TRBV21-1 is an annotated pseudogene. This CDR3 has 15 residues. The CDR3 DNA reads TGTGCCAGCAGCAAACCTCCGGGAGGGAATCAGCCCCAGCATTTT. Its protein product is CASSKPPGGNQPQHF.

This chain uses TRBV13 with TRBJ2-7; the match to TRBD1 covers 9 bases. Germline trimming cut 5 bases from V and 2 bases from J; bases unmatched to any gene: 10. Per the germline V gene, CDR1 is PRHDT and CDR2 is FYEKMQ (reference sequence). The CDR3 totals 16 residues. As DNA, the CDR3 is TGTGCCAGCAGCCTCGAGGGGGGACAGGGTGCCTACGAGCAGTACTTC. This encodes CASSLEGGQGAYEQYF.

CDR3 in amino acids: CASSLCTGTGYGGGCSNQPQHF. CDR3 coding DNA: TGTGCCAGCAGTTTATGTACCGGGACAGGGTACGGGGGGGGATGTAGCAATCAGCCCCAGCATTTT. The J gene is TRBJ1-5, the V gene TRBV27, with 9 nucleotides matching TRBD1. The V gene end was trimmed by 1 base and the J gene end by 0 bases; junction bases not matched to a gene: 19. The CDR3 contains 22 residues. Germline V CDR1 and CDR2: MNHEY, SMNVEV (reference sequence).

The chain joins TRBV11-3 to TRBJ2-5; D is unresolved. The CDR3 totals 14 residues. V was trimmed by 1 base and J by 2 bases, leaving 8 bases between them. Germline-derived CDR1 and CDR2 are SGHNT and YENEEA. Here the CDR3 DNA reads TGTGCCAGCAGCTTAGGGCGAGGACAAGAGACCCAGTACTTC. Amino acid sequence: CASSLGRGQETQYF.

The chain combines TRBV11-1 with TRBJ2-7, with D uncertain. V was trimmed by 3 bases and J by 5 bases, leaving 5 bases between them. The CDR3 has 11 residues. Germline V gene lookup returns CDR1 SGHAT and CDR2 FQDESV (reference sequence). CDR3 region: CASSFFDEQYF. Here the CDR3 DNA reads TGTGCCAGCAGCTTTTTCGACGAGCAGTACTTC.

The chain combines TRBV20-1 with TRBJ1-2; D ambiguous. V dropped 7 bases and J dropped 2 bases, with 8 bases sitting between them. There are 11 residues in the CDR3. The germline gives CDR1 DFQATT, CDR2 SNEGSKA (reference sequence). The CDR3 DNA is TGCAGTGGTTGGGCCAACTATGGCTACACCTTC. It encodes CSGWANYGYTF.

With respect to this clone: One end of the junction does not line up with germline, which may come from a read error. The chain has TRBV28 and TRBJ2-7, with D perhaps TRBD1 (5 bases). The CDR3 consists of 12 residues. Germline V gene data show CDR1 as MDHEN and CDR2 as SYDVKM. Here the CDR3 DNA reads TGTGCCAGCAGTTACCCCCCAGGAATCAGGGACTTC. Amino acids: CASSYPPGIRDF.

This clone was recorded a few times. CDR3 loop: CASKARGQRGYGYTF. The CDR3 DNA reads TGTGCCAGCAAGGCAAGGGGGCAAAGAGGCTATGGCTACACCTTC. The chain combines TRBV13 with TRBJ1-2, with 7 positions matching TRBD1. The CDR3 is 15 residues long. Germline CDR1 reads PRHDT; CDR2 reads FYEKMQ (reference sequence). J gave up 4 bases and V 7 bases, and 12 bases lay outside the gene matches.

The chain joins TRBV5-1 to TRBJ2-4; no clear D. Germline V gives CDR1 SGHRS, CDR2 YFSETQ. The CDR3 contains 16 residues. V was clipped by 2 bases and J by 0 bases, with 12 bases between them. CDR3 sequence reads: CASSFAPNKAKNIQYF. CDR3 in DNA: TGCGCCAGCAGCTTTGCCCCTAATAAAGCCAAAAACATTCAGTACTTC.

V usage is TRBV2 and J usage is TRBJ2-1; 15 bases align to TRBD2. This CDR3 comprises 17 residues. After removal of 7 bases from V and 7 bases from J, the junction contained 11 bases not matched to a gene. Germline V gene sequence: CDR1 SNHLY, CDR2 FYNNEI. CDR3 sequence reads: CASKGLAGGRNRNEQFF. DNA for the CDR3: TGTGCCAGCAAAGGACTAGCGGGAGGGCGAAATAGGAATGAGCAGTTCTTC.

The V gene is TRBV5-5, the J gene TRBJ2-7; 9 nucleotides agree with TRBD1. The length of the CDR3 is 16 residues. V lost 3 bases and J lost 6; bases outside the gene matches: 13. Germline V gene sequence: CDR1 SGHKS, CDR2 YYEKEE (reference sequence). The CDR3 reads CASSSRGQGMTGEQYF. The DNA of the CDR3 is TGTGCCAGCAGCTCCCGGGGACAGGGCATGACGGGCGAGCAGTACTTC.